The 18 T cell receptor beta chains below come from one sample, sequenced in a study of blood T cell repertoires in COVID-19. Data came from immunoSEQ multiplex PCR; TCRdb stores just in-frame clones and leaves some out. This sample carries around 50,000 clones, about 83% of them seen once, and the ten largest clones take about 22%. Sequencing was carried out using peripheral blood. The receptors here all came from an elderly woman with acute or convalescent COVID-19.

For the CDR3, the DNA is TGCGCCAGCAGCCAAGAGTGGACAGGAAGCCAGCCCCAGCATTTT. Translation: CASSQEWTGSQPQHF. This rearrangement joins TRBV4-1 to TRBJ1-5; 7 bases align to TRBD1. Germline CDR1 and CDR2: MGHRA and YSYEKL. Trimming removed 0 bases from V and 7 bases from J; junction bases left unmatched: 6. The CDR3 covers 15 residues.

This clone appeared a few times. The rearrangement links TRBV9 to TRBJ1-4; 7 nucleotides match TRBD1. Germline V CDR1 and CDR2: SGDLS, YYNGEE. The V segment lost 0 bases and the J segment 3 bases; nucleotides outside the gene matches: 5. The CDR3 is made up of 16 amino acids. The CDR3 nucleotides are TGTGCCAGCAGCGTAGCAGGGGGGACAGCTAATGAAAAACTGTTTTTT. It encodes CASSVAGGTANEKLFF.

The V and J genes are TRBV6-1 and TRBJ1-1; D ambiguous. The V gene's germline CDR1 is MNHNS and CDR2 SASEGT. The CDR3 loop spans 11 amino acids. V gave up 3 bases and J gave up 11 bases, with 10 bases separating them. CDR3 sequence (DNA): TGTGCCAGCAGTGATCGGGTTTCGGCTTTCTTT. It codes for CASSDRVSAFF.

This clone has a single count. DNA for the CDR3: TGTGCCAGTGCAACAGGGGCGAACACTGAAGCTTTCTTT. Residues: CASATGANTEAFF. J is TRBJ1-1 and V is TRBV2; 7 bases align to TRBD1. J was trimmed by 1 base and V by 9 bases; bases with no gene match: 5. Germline CDR1 is SNHLY and CDR2 is FYNNEI. This CDR3 is 13 amino acids long.

This clone was counted only a few times. The rearrangement joins TRBV2 to TRBJ1-6, with D unclear. Germline assignment: CDR1 SNHLY and CDR2 FYNNEI. The V gene lost 7 bases and the J gene lost 9 bases, with 10 bases spanning the gap. The CDR3 runs to 12 residues. The CDR3 is CASKAEGSPLHF. For the CDR3, the DNA is TGTGCCAGCAAGGCGGAGGGTTCACCCCTCCACTTT.

The chain recombines TRBV13 with TRBJ2-5; TRBD1 agrees at 10 bases. V dropped 5 bases and J dropped 4; count of bases not matched to a gene: 7. CDR1 and CDR2 from the germline V gene are PRHDT and FYEKMQ (reference sequence). CDR3 length: 15 amino acids. The CDR3 bases are TGTGCCAGCAGCCTCCGGGACAGGGGCTCAGAGACCCAGTACTTC. Amino acid sequence: CASSLRDRGSETQYF.

The chain employs TRBV19 and TRBJ2-1; 9 bases line up with TRBD1. Germline V gives CDR1 LNHDA, CDR2 SQIVND (reference sequence). The junction had 3 bases not matched to a gene; V was cut back by 3 bases and J by 0 bases. The CDR3 loop spans 16 amino acids. The CDR3 DNA sequence: TGTGCCAGTAGTATTTCGGGACAGGGCTCCTACAATGAGCAGTTCTTC. Protein product: CASSISGQGSYNEQFF. Drawing the rest from reference TRBV19 and TRBJ2-1, the complete variable domain is DGGITQSPKYLFRKEGQNVTLSCEQNLNHDAMYWYRQDPGQGLRLIYYSQIVNDFQKGDIAEGYSVSREKKESFPLTVTSAQKNPTAFYLCASSISGQGSYNEQFFGPGTRLTVL.

J is TRBJ2-1 and V is TRBV7-9; D is possibly TRBD1 (7 bases). The CDR3 length is 15 residues. Per germline, CDR1 SEHNR and CDR2 FQNEAQ (reference sequence). With 5 bases removed from V and 3 bases from J, the gap between germline ends came to 14 bases. The CDR3 loop reads CASSPQGGVYNEQFF. DNA for the CDR3: TGTGCCAGCAGCCCCCAGGGGGGAGTCTACAATGAGCAGTTCTTC.

The chain recombines TRBV7-9 with TRBJ2-7; D uncertain. CDR3 length: 13 amino acids. CDR1 and CDR2 (germline): SEHNR, FQNEAQ (reference sequence). V lost 1 base and J lost 3, with 7 bases in between. This CDR3 is CASSLDSLYEQYF. Here the CDR3 DNA reads TGTGCCAGCAGCTTAGACAGCCTCTACGAGCAGTACTTC.

This chain uses TRBV7-3 with TRBJ2-7, with 8 bases identical to TRBD1. V shed 7 bases, J shed 7 bases, and the junction held 12 bases outside the gene matches. The CDR3 has 14 amino acids. CDR1 SGHTA and CDR2 FQGTGA come from the germline V gene. This CDR3 reads CASKPGGTLGEQYF. CDR3 coding DNA: TGTGCCAGCAAACCAGGGGGCACTTTAGGGGAGCAGTACTTC.

This clone turned up a few times. This chain's CDR3 is CASSPRFTSGRAYEQFF. DNA of the CDR3: TGTGCCAGCAGCCCTCGATTTACTAGCGGGAGAGCTTATGAGCAGTTCTTC. V gene TRBV6-2 or TRBV6-3 combines with J gene TRBJ2-1, with TRBD2 matching 11 bases. Germline V lookup: CDR1 MNHEY, CDR2 SVGEGT. V was clipped by 6 bases and J by 8 bases; unmatched bases: 15. The CDR3 covers 17 residues.

The CDR3 region has the DNA TGTGCCATCAGTTTTTTCCGGGACACCTCCTACGAGCAGTACGTC. Its protein is CAISFFRDTSYEQYV. The chain is built from TRBV10-3 and TRBJ2-7, with D possibly matching TRBD1 (6 bases). The germline V gene has CDR1 ENHRY and CDR2 SYGVKD. Trimming took 5 bases from V and 0 from J, leaving 14 bases between them. The CDR3 is made up of 15 amino acids.

The CDR3 spells CASSRTAGGTYEQYF. CDR3 bases: TGTGCCAGCAGCCGTACAGCGGGGGGCACCTACGAGCAGTACTTC. V and J are TRBV28 and TRBJ2-7; 9 nucleotides line up with TRBD2. The ends lost 6 bases at V and 2 bases at J; junction bases unmatched: 8. This CDR3 spans 15 amino acids. The germline V gene has CDR1 MDHEN and CDR2 SYDVKM.

The V call is TRBV3-1 (or the pseudogene TRBV3-2), the J call TRBJ2-7, with 12 bases that match TRBD2. The CDR3 has 16 residues. The germline V gene encodes CDR1 LGHDT and CDR2 YNNKEL (reference sequence). J gave up 5 bases and V 0 bases, and 5 bases lay outside the gene matches. CDR3 in DNA: TGTGCCAGCAGCCAAGATCTGACTAGCGGGGGCCACGAGCAGTACTTC. Amino acid sequence: CASSQDLTSGGHEQYF.

The rearrangement uses TRBV4-1 and TRBJ1-6; D is undetermined. Deletions cut 4 bases from V and 5 bases from J, with 3 bases between. CDR1 is MGHRA and CDR2 is YSYEKL in the germline V gene. The CDR3 loop spans 12 amino acids. CDR3 loop: CASSPNNSPLHF. For the CDR3, the DNA is TGCGCCAGCAGCCCAAATAATTCACCCCTCCACTTT.

The CDR3 coding sequence is TGCGCCAGCAACGTCAGGGATAATGAAAAACTGTTTTTT. Translation gives CASNVRDNEKLFF. The chain carries TRBV23-1 and TRBJ1-4, with a possible D match to TRBD1 (5 bases). TRBV23-1 is reported as an ORF; its role is uncertain. The V gene lost 7 bases and the J gene lost 4 bases, with 10 bases spanning the gap. The CDR3 has 13 amino acids.

This CDR3 reads CASSPPWGWDNEQFF. In DNA form, the CDR3 reads TGTGCCAGCAGCCCTCCATGGGGCTGGGACAATGAGCAGTTCTTC. This chain uses TRBV3-1 (or the pseudogene TRBV3-2) with TRBJ2-1; possibly TRBD1 for D (5 bases). This CDR3 is built from 15 residues. The germline V gene encodes CDR1 LGHDT and CDR2 YNNKEL (reference sequence). The germline V and J ends were trimmed by 4 bases and 5 bases, with 15 bases remaining between them.

This clone was observed once. This chain links TRBV5-1 with TRBJ2-3, with a tentative D call TRBD1 (5 bases). The CDR3 runs to 15 residues. V was trimmed by 1 base and J by 0 bases, leaving 9 bases between them. Looked up from germline, CDR1 is SGHRS and CDR2 is YFSETQ. As DNA, the CDR3 is TGCGCCAGCAGCTTGCAGGGCTCGAGCACAGATACGCAGTATTTT. It specifies CASSLQGSSTDTQYF.